The 24 T cell receptor beta chains below were found in one sample sequenced in a study of cytomegalovirus exposure and HLA in healthy donors (dated by TCRdb to the late 2010s). The library came from the immunoSEQ multiplex PCR assay. A mixture of 60 forward primers for TCR Vbeta segments and 13 reverse primers for TCR Jbeta segments was used in the multiplex PCR. TCRdb holds this immuneACCESS table with in-frame rearrangements only. Some clones are missing; in checked studies, unresolved V genes explain under half, and the rest has no known cause. This sample has roughly 160,000 clones in its table, and roughly 85% of those were observed once. The ten largest clones take up about 2% of the sample. Sequencing used PBMCs. The receptors here all came from a man aged 40-55 years in good health and CMV-seronegative.

The rearrangement uses TRBV6-5 and TRBJ2-5; 10 nucleotides agree with TRBD2. V lost 4 bases and J lost 2; bases outside the gene matches: 7. CDR3 length equals 16 residues. The germline V gene encodes CDR1 MNHEY and CDR2 SVGAGI. The DNA of the CDR3 is TGTGCCAGCAGTTGGAGGACTAGCGGACTTCAAGAGACCCAGTACTTC. Translation gives CASSWRTSGLQETQYF.

The chain links TRBV11-2 to TRBJ2-7, with 8 bases matching TRBD1. J gave up 4 bases and V 5 bases, and 10 bases lay outside the gene matches. CDR3 length: 15 residues. The germline V gene encodes CDR1 SGHAT and CDR2 FQNNGV. The CDR3 nucleotides are TGTGCCAGCAGCCACGACAGGGGACAAAGGTACGAGCAGTACTTC. Translating it yields CASSHDRGQRYEQYF.

The gene calls are TRBV11-2 and TRBJ2-1, with 11 bases lining up with TRBD2. The germline V gene has CDR1 SGHAT and CDR2 FQNNGV. The CDR3 runs 17 residues. V dropped 6 bases and J dropped 6; count of bases not matched to a gene: 13. CDR3: CASSFRGGTSGGNEQFF. CDR3 in DNA: TGTGCCAGCAGTTTCAGAGGAGGGACTAGCGGCGGCAATGAGCAGTTCTTC.

The J gene is TRBJ2-1, the V gene TRBV7-6; TRBD2 is a possible D gene (5 bases). V gave up 1 base and J gave up 12 bases, with 13 bases separating them. There are 13 residues in the CDR3. In germline, CDR1 is SGHVS, CDR2 FNYEAQ. The CDR3 DNA reads TGTGCCAGCAGCTTAGATATGTTGGGGAGGCAGTTCTTC. Its translation is CASSLDMLGRQFF.

The gene calls are TRBV6-1 and TRBJ2-7, with 8 bases fitting TRBD1. The CDR3 is 14 residues long. Germline V gene lookup returns CDR1 MNHNS and CDR2 SASEGT. Trimming cost V 6 bases and J 3 bases; bases outside gene matches: 7. The CDR3 DNA follows: TGTGCCAGCAGGGTGGACAGGGTGGTCTACGAGCAGTACTTC. This translates into CASRVDRVVYEQYF.

This clone was found a few times. The V and J genes are TRBV5-6 and TRBJ2-5; D may be TRBD2 (6 bases). Looked up from germline, CDR1 is SGHDT and CDR2 is YYEEEE. The CDR3 extends over 16 amino acids. Trimming stripped 4 bases from V and 3 bases from J, with 19 bases between. CDR3 in amino acids: CASSLRGGSIEETQYF. The DNA for the CDR3 is TGTGCCAGCAGCCTGCGGGGCGGGTCTATAGAAGAGACCCAGTACTTC.

The chain joins TRBV7-2 to TRBJ1-2, with D maybe TRBD1 (5 bases). The CDR3 is made up of 16 amino acids. Trimming pared 3 bases from V and 5 bases from J, leaving 19 bases between. From germline, CDR1 is SGHTA and CDR2 FQGNSA. CDR3 in amino acids: CASSLGWDSKGYGYTF. CDR3 DNA: TGTGCCAGCAGCTTGGGATGGGACTCTAAGGGGTATGGCTACACCTTC. Full variable domain (missing parts from reference TRBV7-2 and TRBJ1-2): GAGVSQSPSNKVTEKGKDVELRCDPISGHTALYWYRQSLGQGLEFLIYFQGNSAPDKSGLPSDRFSAERTGGSVSTLTIQRTQQEDSAVYLCASSLGWDSKGYGYTFGSGTRLTVV.

CDR3 loop: CASSYFRAGGPLGITRSTDTQYF. DNA for the CDR3: TGTGCCAGCAGTTACTTCAGAGCGGGGGGTCCGTTGGGTATAACCCGAAGCACAGATACGCAGTATTTT. The rearrangement joins TRBV6-7 to TRBJ2-3, with 9 bases matching TRBD2. TRBV6-7 is treated as an ORF (open reading frame) with a function not yet certain. V shed 1 base and J 0 bases; nucleotides not matched to a gene: 23. This CDR3 has 23 amino acids.

The rearrangement uses TRBV9 and TRBJ2-3; perhaps TRBD2 as D (5 bases). CDR1 and CDR2 (germline): SGDLS, YYNGEE. This CDR3 has 15 residues. Between the trimmed V and J ends, which lost 2 bases and 1 base, there was a span of 11 bases. The CDR3 sequence: CASSVRLAGTDTQYF. DNA for the CDR3: TGTGCCAGCAGCGTTAGGCTAGCTGGCACAGATACGCAGTATTTT.

The V gene is TRBV7-9, the J gene TRBJ1-2; 7 bases line up with TRBD1. Looked up from germline, CDR1 is SEHNR and CDR2 is FQNEAQ (reference sequence). Losses at the gene ends were 5 bases for V and 2 bases for J; bases not matched to a gene: 5. The CDR3 is 14 residues long. CDR3 sequence reads: CASSARQGNYGYTF. The CDR3 DNA reads as TGTGCCAGCAGCGCGAGACAGGGAAACTATGGCTACACCTTC.

The chain is built from TRBV7-2 and TRBJ2-3, with 13 bases matching TRBD2. Trimming took 3 bases from V and 1 from J; bases not matched to a gene: 1. The CDR3 runs 16 residues. CDR1 and CDR2 (germline): SGHTA, FQGNSA. In DNA, the CDR3 is TGTGCCAGCAGCTTCGGACTAGCGGGGGGCACAGATACGCAGTATTTT. Translation gives CASSFGLAGGTDTQYF.

Worth noting for this clone: The junction and the germline gene differ at one end; a read error may be behind it. This rearrangement joins TRBV7-9 to TRBJ2-7; the match to TRBD1 covers 7 bases. The CDR3 totals 12 residues. From germline, CDR1 is SEHNR and CDR2 FQNEAQ (reference sequence). The CDR3 reads CSSGGQAYEQYF. The CDR3, as DNA: TGTTCCAGCGGCGGACAGGCCTACGAGCAGTACTTC.

The chain links TRBV5-6 to TRBJ1-1; possible D gene TRBD1, 6 bases. There are 15 residues in the CDR3. Trimming shortened V by 2 bases and J by 1 base, and 12 bases separated the two germline ends. The germline CDR1 and CDR2 sequences are SGHDT and YYEEEE. This CDR3 reads CASSFRGMRNTEAFF. In nucleotides, the CDR3 is TGTGCCAGCAGCTTTAGGGGGATGAGGAACACTGAAGCTTTCTTT.

V usage is TRBV5-1 and J usage is TRBJ2-5; TRBD2 matches at 14 bases. V dropped 1 base and J dropped 7; count of bases not matched to a gene: 6. The CDR3 runs to 16 residues. Germline-derived CDR1 and CDR2 are SGHRS and YFSETQ. The CDR3 protein is CASSLLTSGRGGTQYF. The CDR3 coding sequence is TGCGCCAGCAGCTTGTTGACTAGCGGGAGGGGAGGGACCCAGTACTTC.

The J gene is TRBJ2-3, the V gene TRBV7-2; 7 bases are shared with TRBD1. V gave up 2 bases and J gave up 2 bases; unmatched junction bases: 4. The CDR3 sequence is 15 residues long. Germline assignment: CDR1 SGHTA and CDR2 FQGNSA. CDR3 region: CASSLRGQHTDTQYF. CDR3 in DNA: TGTGCCAGCAGCTTACGGGGACAGCACACAGATACGCAGTATTTT. Full variable domain (rest looked up from reference TRBV7-2 and TRBJ2-3): GAGVSQSPSNKVTEKGKDVELRCDPISGHTALYWYRQSLGQGLEFLIYFQGNSAPDKSGLPSDRFSAERTGGSVSTLTIQRTQQEDSAVYLCASSLRGQHTDTQYFGPGTRLTVL.

DNA of the CDR3: TGTGCCTCCATACATGCCGGGGAGCTGTTTTTT. Amino acids: CASIHAGELFF. The chain carries TRBV30 and TRBJ2-2; no firm D call. Germline assignment: CDR1 GTSNPN and CDR2 SVGIG (reference sequence). Trimming left V 7 bases short and J 6 bases short, with 9 bases between. This CDR3 has 11 amino acids. The whole variable domain, filled in from reference TRBV30 and TRBJ2-2, reads SQTIHQWPATLVQPVGSPLSLECTVEGTSNPNLYWYRQAAGRGLQLLFYSVGIGQISSEVPQNLSASRPQDRQFILSSKKLLLSDSGFYLCASIHAGELFFGEGSRLTVL.

The chain is built from TRBV5-1 and TRBJ1-2; TRBD1 agrees at 12 bases. Germline assignment: CDR1 SGHRS and CDR2 YFSETQ. The CDR3 covers 14 residues. J gave up 8 bases and V 2 bases, and 4 bases lay outside the gene matches. The CDR3 loop is CASSFGTGGGGYTF. CDR3 DNA sequence: TGCGCCAGCAGCTTCGGGACAGGGGGCGGCGGCTACACCTTC.

This clone has only a few counts. This chain joins TRBV7-9 and TRBJ2-7, with a weak D call TRBD2 (5 bases). The germline V gene has CDR1 SEHNR and CDR2 FQNEAQ (reference sequence). The germline V and J ends were trimmed by 4 bases and 2 bases, with 24 bases remaining between them. CDR3 length equals 18 residues. The CDR3 region has the DNA TGTGCCAGCAGCTACACCCTCACGTCCGGACTCGGAACCTACGAGCAGTACTTC. It translates to CASSYTLTSGLGTYEQYF.

Details on this clone: One end of the junction fails to match germline, which may point to a read error. This sequence joins TRBV28 and TRBJ2-6; a weak D match, TRBD1 (5 bases). Germline lookup yields CDR1 MDHEN and CDR2 SYDVKM. The CDR3 totals 19 residues. The CDR3 bases are TGTGCCAGCAGTTTTGGTCAGAGGTTTTCGATCTCTGGGGCCAACGGCCTGACTTTC. Its translation is CASSFGQRFSISGANGLTF. The variable domain in full, with the rest retrieved from reference TRBV28 and TRBJ2-6, is DVKVTQSSRYLVKRTGEKVFLECVQDMDHENMFWYRQDPGLGLRLIYFSYDVKMKEKGDIPEGYSVSREKKERFSLILESASTNQTSMYLCASSFGQRFSISGANGLTFGAGSRLTVL.

The rearrangement uses TRBV28 and TRBJ2-1, with TRBD2 matching 9 bases. Germline assignment: CDR1 MDHEN and CDR2 SYDVKM. The CDR3 extends over 15 amino acids. Trimming removed 5 bases from V and 5 bases from J; junction bases left unmatched: 7. The CDR3 reads CASSTKGLAHNEQFF. Written as DNA, the CDR3 is TGTGCCAGCAGTACCAAAGGACTAGCGCACAATGAGCAGTTCTTC.

With respect to this clone: This sample also contains other DNA sequences that code for the same CDR3. The rearrangement uses TRBV5-1 and TRBJ2-3; perhaps TRBD2 as D (6 bases). Trimming removed 0 bases at V and 0 bases at J, with 8 bases between. This CDR3 has 15 residues. Germline loops: CDR1 SGHRS, CDR2 YFSETQ. Written as DNA, the CDR3 is TGCGCCAGCAGCTTGGACGGGACTAGCACAGATACGCAGTATTTT. Encoded protein: CASSLDGTSTDTQYF.

V and J are TRBV6-1 and TRBJ2-2; unclear D gene. CDR1 MNHNS and CDR2 SASEGT come from the germline V gene. The CDR3 contains 12 residues. With 10 bases removed from V and 6 bases from J, the gap between germline ends came to 12 bases. CDR3: CAIHPGAGELFF. The CDR3 region has the DNA TGTGCCATCCATCCGGGTGCCGGGGAGCTGTTTTTT.

This chain uses TRBV15 with TRBJ1-1; D possibly corresponds to TRBD1 (5 bases). V gave up 6 bases and J gave up 3 bases, with 11 bases separating them. Germline CDR1 is LNHNV and CDR2 is YYDKDF (reference sequence). The CDR3 has 13 residues. DNA of the CDR3: TGTGCCACCAGATACAGGCAGGACACTGAAGCTTTCTTT. Its translation is CATRYRQDTEAFF.

The chain recombines TRBV10-3 with TRBJ1-3; weak D call: TRBD1 (5 bases). The CDR3 has 11 residues. CDR1 and CDR2 from the germline V gene are ENHRY and SYGVKD. This chain's CDR3 is CATTAGNTIYF. The CDR3 DNA is TGTGCGACGACAGCTGGAAACACCATATATTTT.